Each of the 16 T cell receptor beta chains below was sequenced from the same sample in a study of T cell clones after liver transplantation. TCRdb's table, derived via immunoSEQ multiplex PCR, lists solely in-frame clones and lacks some. This sample has fewer than 7,000 clones; 81% occur once, and the top ten carry roughly a third. The sequenced sample was CD8+ T cells from blood, obtained before liver transplant. These receptor sequences come from a human donor who received a liver transplant.

The J gene is TRBJ2-1, the V gene TRBV19; TRBD2 matches 13 bases. V was clipped by 4 bases and J by 7 bases; unmatched bases: 4. Germline V gives CDR1 LNHDA, CDR2 SQIVND (reference sequence). This CDR3 has 15 residues. CDR3 coding DNA: TGTGCCAGTAGTAGGACTAGCGGGAGTCTTAATGAGCAGTTCTTC. Residues: CASSRTSGSLNEQFF.

This clone was picked up one time. V gene TRBV5-4 combines with J gene TRBJ1-5; weak D call: TRBD1 (5 bases). CDR3 length equals 15 residues. CDR1 is SGHNT, CDR2 YYREEE, per germline (reference sequence). The V end lost 1 base, the J end lost 2 bases, and 10 bases lay between the germline ends. CDR3 sequence: CASSLYGGGNQPQHF. CDR3 sequence (DNA): TGTGCCAGCAGCTTGTATGGGGGAGGCAATCAGCCCCAGCATTTT.

CDR3 coding DNA: TGTGCCAGCAGTGCCCTCAGGACAGCCGAAGAGACCCAGTACTTC. Translated: CASSALRTAEETQYF. V and J are TRBV27 and TRBJ2-5, with a tentative D call TRBD1 (6 bases). The CDR3 sequence is 15 residues long. In germline, CDR1 is MNHEY, CDR2 SMNVEV (reference sequence). V was shortened by 5 bases and J by 3 bases, with 16 bases between the two germline ends.

The chain carries TRBV29-1 and TRBJ2-3; maybe TRBD2 (6 bases). CDR3 length: 16 residues. V lost 7 bases and J 0 bases, leaving 20 bases between the germline ends. CDR1 and CDR2 (germline): SQVTM, ANQGSEA. The CDR3 sequence is CSGRRVDKRSTDTQYF. The CDR3 nucleotides read TGCAGCGGGAGGAGGGTAGACAAACGGAGCACAGATACGCAGTATTTT.

The CDR3 is CASSVDMSTSEQFF. CDR3 nucleotide sequence: TGTGCCAGCAGCGTAGATATGTCGACTAGTGAGCAGTTCTTC. V gene TRBV9 combines with J gene TRBJ2-1; a weak D match, TRBD2 (6 bases). Trimming left V 0 bases short and J 9 bases short, with 13 bases between. This CDR3 spans 14 amino acids. Germline CDR1 and CDR2: SGDLS and YYNGEE.

This clone has only a few counts. V gene TRBV6-1 combines with J gene TRBJ2-7, with 8 bases aligning to TRBD1. The V and J ends lost 4 bases and 0 bases, in that order; junction bases with no gene match: 8. Per the germline V gene, CDR1 is MNHNS and CDR2 is SASEGT. The length of the CDR3 is 16 residues. CDR3: CASSADRAPVSYEQYF. In nucleotides, the CDR3 is TGTGCCAGCAGTGCGGACAGGGCGCCTGTCTCCTACGAGCAGTACTTC.

This chain connects TRBV28 to TRBJ2-5; weak D call: TRBD2 (7 bases). CDR3 size: 16 residues. Trimming left V 3 bases short and J 6 bases short, with 20 bases between. CDR1 and CDR2 from the germline V gene are MDHEN and SYDVKM. The CDR3 nucleotides read TGTGCCAGCAGTTTCCCTCCCTCGGGGGGCGCAAAGACCCAGTACTTC. Translated, it gives CASSFPPSGGAKTQYF. The variable domain in full, completed from reference TRBV28 and TRBJ2-5, reads DVKVTQSSRYLVKRTGEKVFLECVQDMDHENMFWYRQDPGLGLRLIYFSYDVKMKEKGDIPEGYSVSREKKERFSLILESASTNQTSMYLCASSFPPSGGAKTQYFGPGTRLLVL.

The J gene is TRBJ2-5, the V gene TRBV11-2; D unclear. The CDR3 extends over 14 amino acids. Trimming removed 0 bases from V and 4 bases from J, with 9 bases in between. Per germline, CDR1 SGHAT and CDR2 FQNNGV. In DNA form, the CDR3 reads TGTGCCAGCAGCTTAGAAGCCCGGCCAGAGACCCAGTACTTC. Translation: CASSLEARPETQYF.

V gene TRBV7-6 combines with J gene TRBJ2-1, with TRBD2 identical over 13 bases. V gave up 3 bases and J gave up 1 base; unmatched junction bases: 3. From germline, CDR1 is SGHVS and CDR2 FNYEAQ. The CDR3 consists of 17 residues. CDR3 residues: CASSFKLAGGSYNEQFF. The CDR3 DNA reads as TGTGCCAGCAGCTTCAAACTAGCGGGGGGGTCCTACAATGAGCAGTTCTTC.

The chain employs TRBV2 and TRBJ2-5; 11 positions match TRBD2. Germline loops: CDR1 SNHLY, CDR2 FYNNEI. The CDR3 spans 15 residues. Losses at the gene ends were 8 bases for V and 10 bases for J; bases not matched to a gene: 15. This CDR3 reads CASRPTSGGPVNQYF. In DNA form, the CDR3 reads TGTGCCAGCCGTCCCACTAGCGGGGGACCCGTAAACCAGTACTTC.

This clone appeared once. V usage is TRBV7-9 and J usage is TRBJ2-1; D may be TRBD2 (6 bases). The CDR3 covers 15 residues. The V and J ends lost 4 bases and 2 bases respectively, with 12 bases between them. CDR1 SEHNR and CDR2 FQNEAQ come from the germline V gene (reference sequence). The CDR3 region has the DNA TGTGCCAGCAGCTGGCGGGATATTCCCTACAATGAGCAGTTCTTC. Its protein is CASSWRDIPYNEQFF.

This chain joins TRBV6-5 and TRBJ2-7; TRBD1 matches at 9 bases. Unmatched junction bases numbered 6, after V lost 7 bases and J lost 5 bases. Per germline, CDR1 MNHEY and CDR2 SVGAGI. The CDR3 runs 13 residues. CDR3 coding DNA: TGTGCCAGCACGAGACAGGGGGGCAACGAGCAGTACTTC. Translation gives CASTRQGGNEQYF.

This clone was detected only a few times. The V call is TRBV7-9, the J call TRBJ2-5, with D unclear. Trimming removed 1 base at V and 5 bases at J, with 2 bases between. The CDR3 contains 11 residues. In germline, CDR1 is SEHNR, CDR2 FQNEAQ (reference sequence). The CDR3 loop reads CASSLDETQYF. DNA of the CDR3: TGTGCCAGCAGCTTAGATGAGACCCAGTACTTC.

The chain is built from TRBV29-1 and TRBJ2-5; 8 bases agree with TRBD1. The germline V gene encodes CDR1 SQVTM and CDR2 ANQGSEA. The CDR3 contains 15 residues. V lost 3 bases, J lost 1 base, and 7 bases stayed unmatched. The CDR3 DNA reads TGCAGCGTTGAGAGACAGGGGCCCTCCCAAGAGACCCAGTACTTC. Translating it yields CSVERQGPSQETQYF.

The chain combines TRBV5-1 with TRBJ1-2, with a tentative D call TRBD1 (5 bases). This CDR3 spans 14 amino acids. Per germline, CDR1 SGHRS and CDR2 YFSETQ. Trimming took 2 bases from V and 4 from J, leaving 12 bases between them. CDR3 in amino acids: CASSLFYGGYGYTF. The CDR3, as DNA: TGCGCCAGCAGCTTATTTTACGGGGGCTATGGCTACACCTTC.

The rearrangement links TRBV4-2 to TRBJ2-7; maybe TRBD2 (5 bases). This CDR3 has 15 amino acids. Germline CDR1 reads LGHNA; CDR2 reads YNFKEQ. Trimming stripped 6 bases from V and 0 bases from J, with 15 bases between. CDR3 residues: CASSPEPGFSYEQYF. Written as DNA, the CDR3 is TGTGCCAGCAGTCCAGAGCCGGGGTTCTCCTACGAGCAGTACTTC.